Presented here are 23 T cell receptor beta chains from one specimen sequenced in a study of T cell responses to AZD1222 COVID-19 vaccine. Method: immunoSEQ multiplex PCR; TCRdb's copy keeps in-frame clones and lacks some. The top ten hold under 1.5% of the sample, which has about 160,000 clones, about 91% seen once. The sample here was peripheral blood, taken on day 0 of AZD1222 vaccination. The receptors shown here come from an adult in good health.

The chain recombines TRBV27 with TRBJ2-3; D is undetermined. Germline lookup yields CDR1 MNHEY and CDR2 SMNVEV (reference sequence). V was trimmed by 6 bases and J by 4 bases, leaving 8 bases between them. This CDR3 contains 12 residues. CDR3 coding DNA: TGTGCCAGCAGGGGCCGATCAGATACGCAGTATTTT. It codes for CASRGRSDTQYF.

The chain uses TRBV29-1 and TRBJ2-1; D might be TRBD1 (6 bases). Per germline, CDR1 SQVTM and CDR2 ANQGSEA. V was pared by 7 bases and J by 8 bases, with 12 bases between. This CDR3 comprises 11 residues. The CDR3 reads CSEGRGHEQFF. In nucleotides, the CDR3 is TGCAGCGAGGGCAGGGGTCATGAGCAGTTCTTC.

This chain joins TRBV5-5 and TRBJ1-1, with a possible D match to TRBD1 (6 bases). Trimming took 0 bases from V and 5 from J, leaving 14 bases between them. This CDR3 comprises 15 residues. Germline V gives CDR1 SGHKS, CDR2 YYEKEE (reference sequence). The CDR3 spells CASSLEGGLGTEAFF. The CDR3 DNA sequence: TGTGCCAGCAGCTTGGAAGGGGGGCTAGGAACTGAAGCTTTCTTT.

V and J are TRBV12-5 and TRBJ1-1; the D gene is possibly TRBD1 (6 bases). Germline lookup yields CDR1 LGHNT and CDR2 FRNRAP. This CDR3 region has 19 residues. V lost 0 bases, J lost 4 bases, and 24 bases lay in between. In nucleotides, the CDR3 is TGTGCTAGTGGTTTGGTACTCTTTCCCGGACAGCCCAGGGCCACTGAAGCTTTCTTT. It codes for CASGLVLFPGQPRATEAFF.

The CDR3 region is CASSLRKTSGNTIYF. CDR3 nucleotide sequence: TGTGCCAGCAGCCTCCGCAAGACCTCTGGAAACACCATATATTTT. The V and J genes are TRBV14 and TRBJ1-3; D gene uncertain. Trimming shortened V by 4 bases and J by 0 bases, and 10 bases separated the two germline ends. The CDR3 loop spans 15 amino acids. The germline V gene has CDR1 SGHDN and CDR2 FVKESK.

The chain carries TRBV20-1 and TRBJ1-2; D is unresolved. Germline V CDR1 and CDR2: DFQATT, SNEGSKA (reference sequence). Trimming cost V 3 bases and J 0 bases, with 11 bases left between them. This CDR3 is 14 amino acids long. DNA of the CDR3: TGCAGTGCTAGTGGCACGCTCGCTAACTATGGCTACACCTTC. Translating it yields CSASGTLANYGYTF.

Here the CDR3 reads CASSLGRGQNSYEQYF. CDR3 DNA sequence: TGTGCCAGCAGCTTAGGCCGAGGGCAGAACTCCTACGAGCAGTACTTC. This chain uses TRBV13 with TRBJ2-7, with TRBD2 as a possible D gene (5 bases). The CDR3 sequence is 16 residues long. Trimming pared 0 bases from V and 0 bases from J, leaving 12 bases between. Germline-derived CDR1 and CDR2 are PRHDT and FYEKMQ (reference sequence).

The chain combines TRBV10-2 with TRBJ2-7, with D perhaps matching TRBD2 (5 bases). The V end lost 3 bases, the J end lost 3 bases, and 18 bases lay between the germline ends. The germline V gene has CDR1 WSHSY and CDR2 SAAADI. This CDR3 is built from 16 residues. This CDR3 reads CASSDDYPINNYEQYF. The CDR3 bases are TGCGCCAGCAGTGATGACTACCCTATAAACAACTACGAGCAGTACTTC.

The V gene is TRBV3-1 (or the pseudogene TRBV3-2), the J gene TRBJ1-4; D gene unclear. V was shortened by 1 base and J by 4 bases, with 4 bases between the two germline ends. The CDR3 runs to 13 residues. Germline CDR1 reads LGHDT; CDR2 reads YNNKEL (reference sequence). CDR3 coding DNA: TGTGCCAGCAGCCAAGTAGATAATGAAAAACTGTTTTTT. Its translation is CASSQVDNEKLFF.

CDR3 sequence: CASSSTGMNQPQHF. The DNA of the CDR3 is TGTGCCAGCAGTTCGACAGGGATGAATCAGCCCCAGCATTTT. The chain has TRBV6-5 and TRBJ1-5; the match to TRBD1 covers 7 bases. From germline, CDR1 is MNHEY and CDR2 SVGAGI. J was trimmed by 4 bases and V by 4 bases; bases with no gene match: 4. The CDR3 runs to 14 residues.

The rearrangement links TRBV6-2 or TRBV6-3 to TRBJ2-3; 8 bases are a match to TRBD2. V trimming: 0 bases; J trimming: 4 bases; junction bases outside the gene matches: 12. The CDR3 has 18 residues. Germline CDR1 and CDR2: MNHEY and SVGEGT. The CDR3, as DNA: TGTGCCAGCAGTTACTCCCCCTCCAAGCGGGAGTATCCAGATACGCAGTATTTT. Amino acids: CASSYSPSKREYPDTQYF.

This chain connects TRBV10-3 to TRBJ1-1, with D hard to call. From germline, CDR1 is ENHRY and CDR2 SYGVKD. CDR3 length equals 12 residues. V lost 11 bases and J lost 0, with 10 bases in between. The CDR3 sequence is CAGKGVNTEAFF. CDR3 coding DNA: TGTGCCGGAAAAGGAGTGAACACTGAAGCTTTCTTT.

The J gene is TRBJ1-6, the V gene TRBV4-3; TRBD1 aligns across 8 bases. CDR3 length: 15 amino acids. The germline gives CDR1 LGHNA, CDR2 YSLEER. V lost 0 bases to trimming and J lost 8 bases; unmatched junction nucleotides: 3. The CDR3 coding sequence is TGCGCCAGCAGCCAAGAGCCAGGGGGCGATTCACCCCTCCACTTT. It is translated as CASSQEPGGDSPLHF.

The chain recombines TRBV28 with TRBJ1-4; D not certain. CDR3 size: 10 residues. Trimming left V 8 bases short and J 3 bases short, with 1 base between. The germline V gene encodes CDR1 MDHEN and CDR2 SYDVKM. The CDR3 bases are TGTGCCAGCGCTAATGAAAAACTGTTTTTT. Its translation: CASANEKLFF.

The genes are TRBV6-5 and TRBJ2-3, with 10 bases identical to TRBD2. This CDR3 is built from 15 residues. Germline-derived CDR1 and CDR2 are MNHEY and SVGAGI. V lost 8 bases to trimming and J lost 2 bases; unmatched junction nucleotides: 7. CDR3 sequence (DNA): TGTGCCAGCCGCCGGACTAGCGGCCTCACAGATACGCAGTATTTT. Amino acid sequence: CASRRTSGLTDTQYF.

This chain links TRBV14 with TRBJ2-7; D not certain. V lost 1 base and J 0 bases, leaving 4 bases between the germline ends. CDR1 is SGHDN, CDR2 FVKESK, per germline. This CDR3 spans 13 amino acids. The CDR3 DNA reads TGTGCCAGCAGCCAAGGGGGCTCCTACGAGCAGTACTTC. It yields the protein CASSQGGSYEQYF.

The chain couples TRBV10-1 to TRBJ1-4, with 7 positions matching TRBD1. Germline CDR1 and CDR2: WNHNN and SYGVQD (reference sequence). The CDR3 spans 15 residues. V gave up 5 bases and J gave up 4 bases; unmatched junction bases: 7. The CDR3 DNA reads as TGCGCCAGCAGTCCGACAGGGAAGATTAATGAAAAACTGTTTTTT. Translated: CASSPTGKINEKLFF.

The CDR3 bases are TGCGCCAGCAGTCACCGGGACAGGGCCCCCCAGGCAGATACGCAGTATTTT. Its translation is CASSHRDRAPQADTQYF. The chain combines TRBV23-1 with TRBJ2-3, with 9 nucleotides matching TRBD1. TRBV23-1 qualifies as an ORF whose function is uncertain. CDR3 length: 17 residues. After removal of 3 bases from V and 4 bases from J, the junction contained 11 bases not matched to a gene.

This chain joins TRBV28 and TRBJ1-1; TRBD1 might be the D (5 bases). Germline CDR1 MDHEN, CDR2 SYDVKM. The CDR3 covers 15 residues. Trimming left V 3 bases short and J 4 bases short, with 15 bases between. CDR3 nucleotide sequence: TGTGCCAGCAGTTTCGGGTTGGGGGGAGGCACTGAAGCTTTCTTT. Encoded protein: CASSFGLGGGTEAFF.

The chain carries TRBV29-1 and TRBJ2-7; 10 bases are a match to TRBD1. The germline V gene has CDR1 SQVTM and CDR2 ANQGSEA. V was pared by 8 bases and J by 4 bases, with 20 bases of the junction left unmatched. This CDR3 region has 17 residues. For the CDR3, the DNA is TGCAGCACCGAATCATACAACCGGGACAGGGGAACTTACGAGCAGTACTTC. Translating gives CSTESYNRDRGTYEQYF.

This chain uses TRBV29-1 with TRBJ1-2, with TRBD1 identical over 11 bases. The CDR3 totals 13 residues. V trimming: 6 bases; J trimming: 4 bases; junction bases outside the gene matches: 4. CDR1 is SQVTM, CDR2 ANQGSEA, per germline. The CDR3 nucleotides read TGCAGCGTCGGACAGGGGGCAACCTATGGCTACACCTTC. It encodes CSVGQGATYGYTF.

The rearrangement links TRBV10-3 to TRBJ1-2, with TRBD1 as a possible D gene (6 bases). The CDR3 extends over 15 amino acids. Germline CDR1 reads ENHRY; CDR2 reads SYGVKD. V dropped 6 bases and J dropped 7 bases, with 21 bases sitting between them. CDR3 protein: CAIRGMVAGGAGYTF. As DNA, the CDR3 is TGTGCCATCAGAGGGATGGTGGCGGGGGGGGCTGGCTACACCTTC.

The chain carries TRBV6-2 or TRBV6-3 and TRBJ2-1; TRBD1 aligns across 11 bases. The V segment lost 2 bases and the J segment 0 bases; nucleotides outside the gene matches: 0. The CDR3 length is 16 residues. CDR1 MNHEY and CDR2 SVGEGT come from the germline V gene. CDR3 DNA sequence: TGTGCCAGCAGTTACGGACAGGGGGCCTCCTACAATGAGCAGTTCTTC. This codes for CASSYGQGASYNEQFF.